A single sample is the source of the 15 T cell receptor beta chains below, sequenced in a study of blood T cells in healthy people across ages. Together with a sample-barcoded 5' primer, a J-beta primer mix was included in a second PCR lasting about 7 to 12 cycles. Each CDR3 protein is one row after TCRdb ran MiXCR on the 5' RACE reads. Found here are 600,000 to 900,000 distinct CDR3 sequences, around a quarter of them singletons; the top ten hold around 2.9%. These data were also filed under a second study, of T cells of mothers and their children.

Sequencing used blood. The receptor set was obtained from a boy younger than 18 in good health.

The V gene is TRBV5-1, the J gene TRBJ2-1; D may be TRBD2 (6 bases). The DNA matches TRBJ2-7 better at its end, which makes the J call doubtful. The germline V gene has CDR1 SGHRS and CDR2 YFSETQ. The CDR3 is 14 residues long. CDR3 sequence (DNA): TGCGCCAGCAGCTGGGGGAGGAGCTCCTACGAGCAGTACTTC. As protein: CASSWGRSSYEQYF.

This clonotype was recorded a few times. The V call is TRBV10-3, the J call TRBJ1-2; 7 bases agree with TRBD1. CDR3 length: 12 amino acids. Germline CDR1 ENHRY, CDR2 SYGVKD. V dropped 9 bases and J dropped 6; count of bases not matched to a gene: 7. The CDR3 region is CAILDRDDGYTF. CDR3 coding DNA: TGTGCCATACTCGACAGGGACGATGGCTACACCTTC.

V is TRBV7-8 and J is TRBJ2-7; D gene unclear. In germline, CDR1 is SGHVS, CDR2 FQNEAQ. Trimming shortened V by 2 bases and J by 2 bases, and 13 bases separated the two germline ends. This CDR3 has 15 amino acids. In nucleotides, the CDR3 is TGTGCCAGCAGCTTATCATCCGTGTTACCCTACGAGCAGTACTTC. Amino acids: CASSLSSVLPYEQYF.

The rearrangement links TRBV7-6 to TRBJ1-2; a weak D match, TRBD1 (6 bases). V lost 6 bases to trimming and J lost 7 bases, with 21 bases between them. Germline V CDR1 and CDR2: SGHVS, FNYEAQ. This CDR3 spans 15 amino acids. CDR3 bases: TGTGCCAGCAGTTCTTACGTCTCGGGGGGCGTTGGCTACACCTTC. This sequence encodes CASSSYVSGGVGYTF.

This clonotype was detected many times. The chain is built from TRBV27 and TRBJ2-5, with 8 bases that match TRBD2. CDR1 MNHEY and CDR2 SMNVEV come from the germline V gene (reference sequence). V lost 6 bases, J lost 4 bases, and 4 bases stayed unmatched. The CDR3 runs to 13 residues. CDR3 sequence reads: CASRAGGGETQYF. CDR3 coding DNA: TGTGCCAGCAGGGCGGGGGGTGGAGAGACCCAGTACTTC.

The sample holds a few counts of this clonotype. The chain uses TRBV5-5 and TRBJ2-3; weak D call: TRBD1 (6 bases). The length of the CDR3 is 13 residues. The germline V gene encodes CDR1 SGHKS and CDR2 YYEKEE (reference sequence). V shed 4 bases and J shed 6 bases, with 12 bases lying between them. The CDR3 coding sequence is TGTGCCAGCAGCCCACAGGGAGATGATACGCAGTATTTT. Its protein is CASSPQGDDTQYF. Supplemented by reference TRBV5-5 and TRBJ2-3, the full variable domain reads DAGVTQSPTHLIKTRGQQVTLRCSPISGHKSVSWYQQVLGQGPQFIFQYYEKEERGRGNFPDRFSARQFPNYSSELNVNALLLGDSALYLCASSPQGDDTQYFGPGTRLTVL.

A remark on this clonotype: One end of the junction fails to match germline, which may point to a read error. The V gene is TRBV3-1, the J gene TRBJ2-1, with D perhaps matching TRBD1 (6 bases). The J call may not be correct, given that the DNA end is closer to TRBJ2-7. CDR3 length: 15 amino acids. Germline V gene sequence: CDR1 LGHDT, CDR2 YNNKEL (reference sequence). CDR3 region: CASTQGTGMLYEQYF. In nucleotides, the CDR3 is TGTGCCAGCACCCAAGGAACAGGGATGCTGTACGAGCAGTACTTC.

The genes are TRBV9 and TRBJ2-1; TRBD2 aligns across 7 bases. The J call may not be correct, given that the DNA end is closer to TRBJ2-7. Germline V gives CDR1 SGDLS, CDR2 YYNGEE. This CDR3 region has 14 residues. The CDR3 sequence is CASSVQAGNDEQYF. The CDR3 DNA reads as TGTGCCAGCAGCGTCCAAGCGGGGAACGACGAGCAGTACTTC.

This clonotype was counted at least ten times. This chain uses TRBV5-1 with TRBJ2-3; 7 nucleotides agree with TRBD1. Germline loops: CDR1 SGHRS, CDR2 YFSETQ. CDR3 length: 14 amino acids. With V trimmed by 4 bases and J by 3 bases, 5 bases remained unmatched. CDR3 amino acids: CASSGDSLTDTQYF. The CDR3 DNA follows: TGCGCCAGCAGCGGGGACAGCCTAACAGATACGCAGTATTTT.

The V and J genes are TRBV5-5 and TRBJ2-2; 7 nucleotides agree with TRBD1. CDR3 length equals 15 residues. The trim removed 3 bases at V and 1 base at J, leaving 3 bases unmatched. Looked up from germline, CDR1 is SGHKS and CDR2 is YYEKEE (reference sequence). The CDR3 loop reads CASSWAGGNTGELFF. The CDR3, as DNA: TGTGCCAGCAGCTGGGCAGGGGGGAACACCGGGGAGCTGTTTTTT. Combining the CDR3 with reference TRBV5-5 and TRBJ2-2 gives the whole variable domain DAGVTQSPTHLIKTRGQQVTLRCSPISGHKSVSWYQQVLGQGPQFIFQYYEKEERGRGNFPDRFSARQFPNYSSELNVNALLLGDSALYLCASSWAGGNTGELFFGEGSRLTVL.

The V and J genes are TRBV27 and TRBJ2-1; the match to TRBD1 covers 8 bases. The germline V gene has CDR1 MNHEY and CDR2 SMNVEV (reference sequence). The CDR3 length is 14 residues. The V and J ends lost 5 bases and 7 bases, in that order; junction bases with no gene match: 7. The CDR3 sequence: CASSPWTGLNEQFF. The CDR3 bases are TGTGCCAGCAGTCCCTGGACAGGGTTAAATGAGCAGTTCTTC.

Many counts were recorded for this clonotype. The chain is built from TRBV5-1 and TRBJ2-5; the D gene is possibly TRBD1 (5 bases). Between the trimmed V and J ends, which lost 1 base and 0 bases, there was a span of 7 bases. Germline assignment: CDR1 SGHRS and CDR2 YFSETQ. The CDR3 consists of 14 residues. The CDR3 sequence: CASSLQGNQETQYF. The CDR3 DNA reads TGCGCCAGCAGCTTGCAGGGTAACCAAGAGACCCAGTACTTC.

The chain combines TRBV25-1 with TRBJ1-6, with a weak D call TRBD1 (6 bases). CDR1 is MGHDK, CDR2 SYGVNS, per germline. Trimming left V 3 bases short and J 3 bases short, with 6 bases between. There are 14 residues in the CDR3. The CDR3 protein is CASSEDSYNSPLHF. CDR3 DNA: TGTGCCAGCAGTGAGGACAGCTATAATTCACCCCTCCACTTT.

Worth noting for this clonotype: Relative to the germline gene, one junction end is altered; a read error may explain this. The chain employs TRBV27 and TRBJ2-7; 8 nucleotides align to TRBD2. Germline assignment: CDR1 MNHEY and CDR2 SMNVEV (reference sequence). The CDR3 length is 16 residues. Written as DNA, the CDR3 is TGTCCCAGCAGCCGACTTGACCCAGCGGGGGTTTACGAGCAGTACTTC. Translated: CPSSRLDPAGVYEQYF.

This clonotype has more than one count but fewer than ten. Relative to the germline gene, one junction end is altered; a read error may explain this. The chain is built from TRBV12-3 or TRBV12-4 and TRBJ1-2; D is undetermined. CDR3 length: 13 amino acids. The CDR3 reads CASSPGPADGYTF. CDR3 sequence (DNA): TGCGCCAGCAGTCCCGGGCCGGCGGATGGCTACACCTTC.